These T cell receptor beta chains were read from a single sample in a study of blood T cell repertoires in COVID-19. TCRdb's table, derived via immunoSEQ multiplex PCR, lists solely in-frame clones and lacks some. The profile covers under 400,000 clones, with about 90% appearing a single time and approximately 1% taken by the ten largest. Sequencing was done on a sample of PBMCs or T cells enriched from blood (not recorded which). These receptors were taken from a woman aged 25 to 45 who had been exposed to COVID-19. CDR3s include the opening cysteine and the closing phenylalanine or tryptophan. The D gene is left open where the match is weak. The listing skips clone size in some rows; elsewhere it reads once, few, many or a size class.

clone_size: .; d_call: TRBD2; cdr3_length: 13; j_call: TRBJ2-7; v_call: TRBV7-8; cdr3_nt: TGTGCCAGCAGCACCCGGGGGGAATACGAGCAGTACTTC; cdr3_aa: CASSTRGEYEQYF
clone_size: .; d_call: .; cdr3_length: 14; j_call: TRBJ1-5; v_call: TRBV28; cdr3_nt: TGTGCCAGCAGTTTGGCCGGCGGGAATCAGCCCCAGCATTTT; cdr3_aa: CASSLAGGNQPQHF
clone_size: .; d_call: TRBD2; cdr3_length: 15; j_call: TRBJ2-2; v_call: TRBV6-5; cdr3_nt: TGTGCCAGCAGCCCAACGGGACTAGACACCGGGGAGCTGTTTTTT; cdr3_aa: CASSPTGLDTGELFF
clone_size: .; d_call: TRBD1; cdr3_length: 16; j_call: TRBJ2-7; v_call: TRBV4-2; cdr3_nt: TGTGCCAGCAGCCCCGGTGACAGGGGGGACACCTACGAGCAGTACTTC; cdr3_aa: CASSPGDRGDTYEQYF
clone_size: .; d_call: TRBD1; cdr3_length: 15; j_call: TRBJ1-6; v_call: TRBV10-3; cdr3_nt: TGTGCCATCAGAGAGCAACAGGGGGCTGGATCACCCCTCCACTTT; cdr3_aa: CAIREQQGAGSPLHF
clone_size: few; d_call: TRBD1; cdr3_length: 16; j_call: TRBJ1-6; v_call: TRBV7-8; cdr3_nt: TGTGCCAGCAGCGTCTCCGGGACAGTCGGGGATTCACCCCTCCACTTT; cdr3_aa: CASSVSGTVGDSPLHF
clone_size: .; d_call: TRBD1; cdr3_length: 16; j_call: TRBJ1-1; v_call: TRBV19; cdr3_nt: TGTGCCAGTGGCTCTAGAGGAAGGACAGGGAACACTGAAGCTTTCTTT; cdr3_aa: CASGSRGRTGNTEAFF
clone_size: .; d_call: .; cdr3_length: 13; j_call: TRBJ1-2; v_call: TRBV3-1/TRBV3-2; cdr3_nt: TGTGCCAGCAGCCTCGACTGGAGGGATGGCTACACCTTC; cdr3_aa: CASSLDWRDGYTF
clone_size: .; d_call: TRBD2; cdr3_length: 15; j_call: TRBJ2-7; v_call: TRBV5-4; cdr3_nt: TGTGCCAGCAGCCCCCGGACTAGCGGGTCTTACGAGCAGTACTTC; cdr3_aa: CASSPRTSGSYEQYF
clone_size: .; d_call: TRBD1; cdr3_length: 15; j_call: TRBJ2-5; v_call: TRBV28; cdr3_nt: TGTGCCAGCAGTGGGGACAGGGATCTTTTAGAGACCCAGTACTTC; cdr3_aa: CASSGDRDLLETQYF
clone_size: .; d_call: TRBD2; cdr3_length: 15; j_call: TRBJ2-7; v_call: TRBV28; cdr3_nt: TGTGCCAGCAGCCGACCACTAGCGGCTGGGTACGAGCAGTACTTC; cdr3_aa: CASSRPLAAGYEQYF
clone_size: .; d_call: .; cdr3_length: 14; j_call: TRBJ1-3; v_call: TRBV19; cdr3_nt: TGTGCCAGTAGTATCAGGGGCCCTGGAAACACCATATATTTT; cdr3_aa: CASSIRGPGNTIYF
clone_size: .; d_call: .; cdr3_length: 13; j_call: TRBJ2-7; v_call: TRBV28; cdr3_nt: TGTGCCAGCAGACTCGCGGACTCCTACGAGCAGTACTTC; cdr3_aa: CASRLADSYEQYF
clone_size: .; d_call: .; cdr3_length: 15; j_call: TRBJ1-4; v_call: TRBV5-1; cdr3_nt: TGCGCCAGCAGCGCCCAACCAGGGACTAATGAAAAACTGTTTTTT; cdr3_aa: CASSAQPGTNEKLFF
clone_size: .; d_call: .; cdr3_length: 11; j_call: TRBJ2-7; v_call: TRBV27; cdr3_nt: TGTGCCACAGGGACACTCTACGAGCAGTACTTC; cdr3_aa: CATGTLYEQYF
clone_size: .; d_call: TRBD1; cdr3_length: 15; j_call: TRBJ1-5; v_call: TRBV2; cdr3_nt: TGTGCCAGCACCCGGACAGGGGGCCGGGGTCAGCCCCAGCATTTT; cdr3_aa: CASTRTGGRGQPQHF
clone_size: .; d_call: TRBD2; cdr3_length: 15; j_call: TRBJ2-1; v_call: TRBV11-3; cdr3_nt: TGTGCCAGCCACGGGGGGAGTCTACCTTACAATGAGCAGTTCTTC; cdr3_aa: CASHGGSLPYNEQFF
clone_size: .; d_call: .; cdr3_length: 14; j_call: TRBJ1-3; v_call: TRBV28; cdr3_nt: TGTGCCAGCAGACCGGTTTTCTCTGGAAACACCATATATTTT; cdr3_aa: CASRPVFSGNTIYF
clone_size: .; d_call: .; cdr3_length: 13; j_call: TRBJ2-7; v_call: TRBV5-1; cdr3_nt: TGCGCCACCACTTACGGCCGGGACTCCAAGCAGTACTTC; cdr3_aa: CATTYGRDSKQYF
clone_size: few; d_call: .; cdr3_length: 14; j_call: TRBJ2-7; v_call: TRBV7-9; cdr3_nt: TGTGCCAGCAGCCCCCGGGACAACTCCTACGAGCAGTACTTC; cdr3_aa: CASSPRDNSYEQYF
clone_size: .; d_call: .; cdr3_length: 16; j_call: TRBJ2-1; v_call: TRBV10-1; cdr3_nt: TGCGCCAGCAGCGACTTACTAGCCGGGAATCGTGGTGAGCAGTTCTTC; cdr3_aa: CASSDLLAGNRGEQFF
clone_size: once; d_call: TRBD2; cdr3_length: 15; j_call: TRBJ2-5; v_call: TRBV5-1; cdr3_nt: TGCGCCAGCAGCTTGGTAGCGGGAGGACAAGAGACCCAGTACTTC; cdr3_aa: CASSLVAGGQETQYF
clone_size: .; d_call: .; cdr3_length: 13; j_call: TRBJ1-1; v_call: TRBV5-1; cdr3_nt: TGCGCCAGCAGCTTAAACAGGGACACTGAAGCTTTCTTT; cdr3_aa: CASSLNRDTEAFF
clone_size: .; d_call: .; cdr3_length: 16; j_call: TRBJ2-1; v_call: TRBV10-3; cdr3_nt: TGTGCCATCAGTGAGTCCCTCTCGGGAGATTTAAATGAGCAGTTCTTC; cdr3_aa: CAISESLSGDLNEQFF
clone_size: .; d_call: TRBD1; cdr3_length: 18; j_call: TRBJ1-2; v_call: TRBV29-1; cdr3_nt: TGCAGCGTTGGCGGCGGGACAGGACCCCTGGGCCCTAACTATGGCTACACCTTC; cdr3_aa: CSVGGGTGPLGPNYGYTF
clone_size: .; d_call: .; cdr3_length: 16; j_call: TRBJ1-1; v_call: TRBV6-5; cdr3_nt: TGTGCCAGCAGTTACTCGATTGTGGACATGAACACTGAAGCTTTCTTT; cdr3_aa: CASSYSIVDMNTEAFF
clone_size: few; d_call: TRBD2; cdr3_length: 15; j_call: TRBJ2-1; v_call: TRBV6-4; cdr3_nt: TGTGCCAGCAGTGACGGCTTTGGCGGGAGCGGTGAGCAGTTCTTC; cdr3_aa: CASSDGFGGSGEQFF
clone_size: .; d_call: TRBD1; cdr3_length: 14; j_call: TRBJ1-3; v_call: TRBV6-5; cdr3_nt: TGTGCCAGCAACGACAGGGGCTCTGGAAACACCATATATTTT; cdr3_aa: CASNDRGSGNTIYF
clone_size: .; d_call: TRBD1; cdr3_length: 16; j_call: TRBJ2-2; v_call: TRBV18; cdr3_nt: TGTGCCAGCTCACCCAAGGGACAGGGAGGTCCCGGGGAGCTGTTTTTT; cdr3_aa: CASSPKGQGGPGELFF
clone_size: once; d_call: .; cdr3_length: 13; j_call: TRBJ1-4; v_call: TRBV5-4; cdr3_nt: TGTGCCAGCAGCCACGCGGGGTCTGAAAAACTGTTTTTT; cdr3_aa: CASSHAGSEKLFF
clone_size: .; d_call: TRBD2; cdr3_length: 15; j_call: TRBJ2-5; v_call: TRBV6-5; cdr3_nt: TGTGCCAGCGCCCTAGAGGGGAGGGGCGGAGAGACCCAGTACTTC; cdr3_aa: CASALEGRGGETQYF
clone_size: .; d_call: TRBD1; cdr3_length: 16; j_call: TRBJ2-5; v_call: TRBV3-1/TRBV3-2; cdr3_nt: TGTGCCAGCAGCCCCTGGACAGGGCAAATGTTTGAGACCCAGTACTTC; cdr3_aa: CASSPWTGQMFETQYF
clone_size: once; d_call: .; cdr3_length: 12; j_call: TRBJ2-7; v_call: TRBV28; cdr3_nt: TGTGCCAGCAGCGTCCTTAGTTACGAGCAGTACTTC; cdr3_aa: CASSVLSYEQYF
clone_size: .; d_call: .; cdr3_length: 15; j_call: TRBJ1-5; v_call: TRBV27; cdr3_nt: TGTGCCAGCAGTTCCAGGGGTTATAGCAATCAGCCCCAGCATTTT; cdr3_aa: CASSSRGYSNQPQHF
clone_size: .; d_call: TRBD2; cdr3_length: 15; j_call: TRBJ2-7; v_call: TRBV30; cdr3_nt: TGTGCCTGGACGTTGGGAGGGAGAGCGGGCTACGAGCAGTACTTC; cdr3_aa: CAWTLGGRAGYEQYF
clone_size: .; d_call: .; cdr3_length: 13; j_call: TRBJ2-5; v_call: TRBV10-1; cdr3_nt: TGCGCCAGCAGTGATACAGGACGGGAGACCCAGTACTTC; cdr3_aa: CASSDTGRETQYF
clone_size: once; d_call: TRBD1; cdr3_length: 14; j_call: TRBJ1-1; v_call: TRBV30; cdr3_nt: TGTGCCTGGACGACAGGGCTAGAAGGGACTGAAGCTTTCTTT; cdr3_aa: CAWTTGLEGTEAFF
clone_size: .; d_call: .; cdr3_length: 14; j_call: TRBJ2-7; v_call: TRBV29-1; cdr3_nt: TGCAGCGTCCGCGAGGATGGGAGCTCCTACGAGCAGTACTTC; cdr3_aa: CSVREDGSSYEQYF
clone_size: .; d_call: .; cdr3_length: 15; j_call: TRBJ1-1; v_call: TRBV4-1; cdr3_nt: TGCGCCAGCAGCCTAGAGGGCCTTCTGAACACTGAAGCTTTCTTT; cdr3_aa: CASSLEGLLNTEAFF
clone_size: .; d_call: TRBD1; cdr3_length: 16; j_call: TRBJ2-7; v_call: TRBV18; cdr3_nt: TGTGCCAGCTCACCAAACCGGGACAGTTCATTCTACGAGCAGTACTTC; cdr3_aa: CASSPNRDSSFYEQYF
clone_size: .; d_call: .; cdr3_length: 13; j_call: TRBJ1-6; v_call: TRBV7-9; cdr3_nt: TGTGCCAGCAGCCAAGCCCTCGATTCACCCCTCCACTTT; cdr3_aa: CASSQALDSPLHF